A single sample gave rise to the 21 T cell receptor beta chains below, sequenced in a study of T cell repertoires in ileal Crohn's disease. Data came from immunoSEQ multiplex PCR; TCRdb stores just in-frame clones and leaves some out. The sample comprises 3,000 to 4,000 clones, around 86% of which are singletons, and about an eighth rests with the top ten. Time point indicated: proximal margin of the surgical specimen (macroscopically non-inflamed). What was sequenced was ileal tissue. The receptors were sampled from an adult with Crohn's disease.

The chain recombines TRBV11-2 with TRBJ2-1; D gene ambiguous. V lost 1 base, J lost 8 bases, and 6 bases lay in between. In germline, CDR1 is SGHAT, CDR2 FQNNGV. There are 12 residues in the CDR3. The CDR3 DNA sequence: TGTGCCAGCAGCTTAGCGGGCTATGAGCAGTTCTTC. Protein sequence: CASSLAGYEQFF.

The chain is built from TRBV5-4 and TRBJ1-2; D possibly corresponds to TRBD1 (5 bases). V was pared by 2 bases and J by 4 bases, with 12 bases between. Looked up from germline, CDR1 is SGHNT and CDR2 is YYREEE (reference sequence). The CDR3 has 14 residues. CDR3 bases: TGTGCCAGCAGCTTAGTAGGGACCAGCTATGGCTACACCTTC. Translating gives CASSLVGTSYGYTF.

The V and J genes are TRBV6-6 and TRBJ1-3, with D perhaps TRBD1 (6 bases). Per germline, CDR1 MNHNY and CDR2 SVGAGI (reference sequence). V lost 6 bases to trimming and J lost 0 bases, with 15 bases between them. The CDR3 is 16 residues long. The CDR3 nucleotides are TGTGCCAGCAGACTCTCAGGGGCCAGCTCTGGAAACACCATATATTTT. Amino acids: CASRLSGASSGNTIYF.

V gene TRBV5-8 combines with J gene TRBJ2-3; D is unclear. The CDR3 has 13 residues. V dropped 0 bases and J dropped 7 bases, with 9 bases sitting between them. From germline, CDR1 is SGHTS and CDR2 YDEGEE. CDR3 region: CASSLAQQNTQYF. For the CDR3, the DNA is TGTGCCAGCAGCTTGGCCCAGCAAAATACGCAGTATTTT.

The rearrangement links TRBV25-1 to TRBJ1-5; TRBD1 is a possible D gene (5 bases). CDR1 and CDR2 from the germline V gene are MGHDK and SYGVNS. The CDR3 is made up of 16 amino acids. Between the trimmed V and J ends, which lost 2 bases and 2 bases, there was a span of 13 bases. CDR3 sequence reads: CASSEGILGGNQPQHF. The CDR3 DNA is TGTGCCAGCAGTGAAGGGATCTTGGGGGGCAATCAGCCCCAGCATTTT. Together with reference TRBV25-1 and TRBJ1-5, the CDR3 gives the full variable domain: EADIYQTPRYLVIGTGKKITLECSQTMGHDKMYWYQQDPGMELHLIHYSYGVNSTEKGDLSSESTVSRIRTEHFPLTLESARPSHTSQYLCASSEGILGGNQPQHFGDGTRLSIL.

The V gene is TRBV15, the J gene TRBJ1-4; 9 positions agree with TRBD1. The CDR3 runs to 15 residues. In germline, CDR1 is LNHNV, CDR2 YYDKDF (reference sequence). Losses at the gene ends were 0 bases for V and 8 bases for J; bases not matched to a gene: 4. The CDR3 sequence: CATSRDSGQGEKLFF. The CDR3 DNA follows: TGTGCCACCAGCAGAGATTCCGGACAGGGGGAAAAACTGTTTTTT.

The DNA of the CDR3 is TGTGCCAGCAGTTCGCGAGGTAGGGAATACGAGCAGTACTTC. It translates to CASSSRGREYEQYF. V and J are TRBV6-5 and TRBJ2-7; no reliable D call. CDR3 length: 14 residues. Germline V gene data show CDR1 as MNHEY and CDR2 as SVGAGI. Trimming removed 4 bases from V and 4 bases from J, with 14 bases in between.

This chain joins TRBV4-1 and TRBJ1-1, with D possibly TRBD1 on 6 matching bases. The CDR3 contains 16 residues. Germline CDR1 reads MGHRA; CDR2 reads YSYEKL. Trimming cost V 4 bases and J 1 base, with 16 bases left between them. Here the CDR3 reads CASSPAGGHWNTEAFF. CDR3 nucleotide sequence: TGCGCCAGCAGCCCAGCTGGGGGACACTGGAACACTGAAGCTTTCTTT.

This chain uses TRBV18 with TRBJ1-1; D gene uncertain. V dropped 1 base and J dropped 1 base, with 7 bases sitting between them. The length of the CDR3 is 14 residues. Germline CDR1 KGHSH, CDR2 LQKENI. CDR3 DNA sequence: TGTGCCAGCTCACCACAGGGAGGGAACACTGAAGCTTTCTTT. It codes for CASSPQGGNTEAFF.

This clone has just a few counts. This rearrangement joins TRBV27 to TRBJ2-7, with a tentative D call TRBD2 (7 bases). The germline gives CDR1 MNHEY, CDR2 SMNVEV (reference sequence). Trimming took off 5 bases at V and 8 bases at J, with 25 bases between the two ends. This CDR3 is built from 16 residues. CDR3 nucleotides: TGTGCCAGCAGTCCTACCGGGGGAGGGGGGCATACTAAGCAGTACTTC. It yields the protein CASSPTGGGGHTKQYF.

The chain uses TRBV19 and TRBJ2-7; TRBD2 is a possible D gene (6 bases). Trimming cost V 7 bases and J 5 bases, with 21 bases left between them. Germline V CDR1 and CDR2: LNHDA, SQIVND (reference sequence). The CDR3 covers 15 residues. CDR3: CASTGGGGKSDEQYF. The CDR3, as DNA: TGTGCCAGTACCGGTGGTGGGGGGAAGTCGGACGAGCAGTACTTC.

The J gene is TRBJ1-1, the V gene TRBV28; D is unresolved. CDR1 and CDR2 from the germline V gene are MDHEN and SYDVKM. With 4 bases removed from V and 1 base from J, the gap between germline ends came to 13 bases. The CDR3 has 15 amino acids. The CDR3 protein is CASSSPQTWNTEAFF. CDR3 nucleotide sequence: TGTGCCAGCAGTTCCCCCCAGACATGGAACACTGAAGCTTTCTTT.

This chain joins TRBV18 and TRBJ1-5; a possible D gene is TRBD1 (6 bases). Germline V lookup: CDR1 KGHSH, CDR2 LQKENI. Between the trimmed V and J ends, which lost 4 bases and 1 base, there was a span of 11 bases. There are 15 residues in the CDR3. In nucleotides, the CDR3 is TGTGCCAGCTCACTGTTACAGGGAAGCAATCAGCCCCAGCATTTT. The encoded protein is CASSLLQGSNQPQHF.

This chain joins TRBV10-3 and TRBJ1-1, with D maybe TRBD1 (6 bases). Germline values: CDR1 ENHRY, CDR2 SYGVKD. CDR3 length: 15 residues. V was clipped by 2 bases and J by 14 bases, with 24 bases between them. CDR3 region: CAISEMAVGGGLGFF. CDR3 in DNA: TGTGCCATCAGTGAGATGGCTGTCGGGGGCGGCCTCGGATTCTTT.

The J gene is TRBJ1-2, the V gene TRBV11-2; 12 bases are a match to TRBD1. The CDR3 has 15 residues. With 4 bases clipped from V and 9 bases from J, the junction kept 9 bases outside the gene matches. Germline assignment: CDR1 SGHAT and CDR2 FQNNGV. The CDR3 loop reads CASSSGTGGASSYTF. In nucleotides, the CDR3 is TGTGCCAGCAGCTCCGGGACAGGGGGCGCCTCGAGCTACACCTTC. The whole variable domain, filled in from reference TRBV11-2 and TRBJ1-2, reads EAGVAQSPRYKIIEKRQSVAFWCNPISGHATLYWYQQILGQGPKLLIQFQNNGVVDDSQLPKDRFSAERLKGVDSTLKIQPAKLEDSAVYLCASSSGTGGASSYTFGSGTRLTVV.

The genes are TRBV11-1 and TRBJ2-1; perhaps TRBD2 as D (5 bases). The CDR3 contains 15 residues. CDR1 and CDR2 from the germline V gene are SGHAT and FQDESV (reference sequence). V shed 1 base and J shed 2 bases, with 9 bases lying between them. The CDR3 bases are TGTGCCAGCAGCTTAGACGGGATTCCCTACAATGAGCAGTTCTTC. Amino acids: CASSLDGIPYNEQFF. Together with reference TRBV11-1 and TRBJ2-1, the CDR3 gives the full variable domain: EAEVAQSPRYKITEKSQAVAFWCDPISGHATLYWYRQILGQGPELLVQFQDESVVDDSQLPKDRFSAERLKGVDSTLKIQPAELGDSAMYLCASSLDGIPYNEQFFGPGTRLTVL.

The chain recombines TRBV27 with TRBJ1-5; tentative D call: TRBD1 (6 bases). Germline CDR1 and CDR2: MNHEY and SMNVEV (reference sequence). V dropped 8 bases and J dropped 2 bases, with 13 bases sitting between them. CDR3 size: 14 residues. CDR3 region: CASGLSGGNQPQHF. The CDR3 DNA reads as TGTGCCAGCGGGCTTTCAGGGGGCAATCAGCCCCAGCATTTT.

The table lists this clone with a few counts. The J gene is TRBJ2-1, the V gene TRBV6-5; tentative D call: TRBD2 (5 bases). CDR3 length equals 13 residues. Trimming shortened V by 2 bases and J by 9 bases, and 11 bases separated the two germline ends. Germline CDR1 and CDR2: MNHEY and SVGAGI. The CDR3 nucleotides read TGTGCCAGCAGTTACCCCCCCGGGATTGAGCAGTTCTTC. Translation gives CASSYPPGIEQFF.

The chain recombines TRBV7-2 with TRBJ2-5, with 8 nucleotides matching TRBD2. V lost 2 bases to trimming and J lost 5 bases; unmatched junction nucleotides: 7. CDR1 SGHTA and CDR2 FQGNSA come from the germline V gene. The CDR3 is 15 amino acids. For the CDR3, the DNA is TGTGCCAGCAGCTTATTCTCGGGAGGGCTGGAGACCCAGTACTTC. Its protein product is CASSLFSGGLETQYF.

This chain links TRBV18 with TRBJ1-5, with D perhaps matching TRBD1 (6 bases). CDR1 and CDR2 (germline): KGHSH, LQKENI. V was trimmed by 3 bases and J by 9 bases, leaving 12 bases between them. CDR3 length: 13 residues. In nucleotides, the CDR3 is TGTGCCAGCTCACCCCGGGACACTTGGCCCCAGCATTTT. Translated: CASSPRDTWPQHF.

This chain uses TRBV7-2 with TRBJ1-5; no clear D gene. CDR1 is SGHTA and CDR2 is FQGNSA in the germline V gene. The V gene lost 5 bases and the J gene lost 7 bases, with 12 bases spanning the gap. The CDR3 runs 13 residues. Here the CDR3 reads CASSPWPGQPQHF. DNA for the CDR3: TGTGCCAGCAGCCCTTGGCCGGGGCAGCCCCAGCATTTT.